This record covers a single T cell receptor (beta chain). Positive CCR7 selection of CD45RO-negative cells yielded the naive CD8 cells, and terminally differentiated effector memory CD45RA+ cells were excluded. Profiled with immunoSEQ multiplex PCR; TCRdb holds only in-frame clones, not every one. The sample has about 2 million clones; less than 95% are singletons. Germline V gene data show CDR1 as SNHLY and CDR2 as FYNNEI. The CDR3 loop spans 14 amino acids. V lost 10 bases, J lost 1 base, and 16 bases lay in between. The data stem from a study of shared clonotypes between healthy human individuals. The sequenced sample was naive CD8+ T cells sorted from blood. V is TRBV2 and J is TRBJ1-1; D may be TRBD1 (5 bases). The TCR was taken from a man between 18 and 29 years old in good health. CDR3 loop: CATVGGSQNTEAFF. In nucleotides, the CDR3 is TGTGCCACCGTCGGGGGTTCTCAGAACACTGAAGCTTTCTTT.